The 21 T cell receptor beta chains in this list originate from one sample, sequenced in a study of T cells in Graves' hyperthyroidism and ophthalmopathy. RNA transcripts yielded amplified TCR beta CDR3 regions. When the TCR CDR3 underwent first-round RT-PCR, the HTBI primer set was used. TCRdb redid the calling of the multiplex PCR reads with MiXCR, one entry per CDR3 protein. Here the sample spans almost 600,000 distinct CDR3 sequences, 46% being singletons. Sequencing was done on a sample of peripheral blood or thyroid tissue (not recorded which). Every receptor here comes from a young woman with Graves' hyperthyroidism.

This clonotype has at least ten counts. The genes are TRBV7-8 and TRBJ2-7; 8 bases are shared with TRBD1. Germline loops: CDR1 SGHVS, CDR2 FQNEAQ. With V trimmed by 6 bases and J by 4 bases, 8 bases remained unmatched. CDR3 size: 14 residues. CDR3 residues: CASRSRQGAYEQYF. CDR3 sequence (DNA): TGTGCCAGCAGGAGTAGGCAGGGGGCTTACGAGCAGTACTTC.

This clonotype has a count of ten or more. The chain is built from TRBV6-1 and TRBJ1-2, with a weak D call TRBD1 (5 bases). The V gene's germline CDR1 is MNHNS and CDR2 SASEGT. V lost 0 bases and J lost 4, with 12 bases in between. The length of the CDR3 is 15 residues. CDR3 protein: CASSEAEGTPYGYTF. Written as DNA, the CDR3 is TGTGCCAGCAGTGAAGCAGAGGGGACTCCCTATGGCTACACCTTC.

The chain uses TRBV10-3 and TRBJ1-2; TRBD1 matches at 8 bases. This CDR3 comprises 13 residues. Trimming cost V 7 bases and J 6 bases; bases outside gene matches: 7. Germline V lookup: CDR1 ENHRY, CDR2 SYGVKD. In DNA, the CDR3 is TGTGCCATCACAAGGGCAGGGGGCAATGGCTACACCTTC. Its translation is CAITRAGGNGYTF.

On this clonotype: This may be a read error: a much more frequent sequence differs by one nucleotide. No conserved phenylalanine or tryptophan is present at the end of the CDR3, so a read error is the likely explanation. The rearrangement uses TRBV7-3 and TRBJ1-1; TRBD1 matches 9 bases. The germline gives CDR1 SGHTA, CDR2 FQGTGA. The CDR3 covers 15 residues. Trimming removed 4 bases from V and 3 bases from J; junction bases left unmatched: 6. The CDR3 coding sequence is TGTGCCAGCAGCTCCCCCGGGACAGGGCACACTGAAGCTTTCTCT. The encoded protein is CASSSPGTGHTEAFS.

This clonotype was counted many times. This sequence joins TRBV7-9 and TRBJ1-3, with D unclear. The V and J ends lost 5 bases and 1 base respectively, with 15 bases between them. The germline V gene has CDR1 SEHNR and CDR2 FQNEAQ (reference sequence). The CDR3 consists of 16 residues. The CDR3 loop reads CASSIALLGSGNTIYF. The CDR3 nucleotides are TGTGCCAGCAGCATCGCGTTGTTGGGTTCTGGAAACACCATATATTTT.

The chain joins TRBV7-6 to TRBJ2-7; TRBD2 matches 9 bases. Germline V gene data show CDR1 as SGHVS and CDR2 as FNYEAQ. CDR3 size: 18 residues. The ends lost 3 bases at V and 7 bases at J; junction bases unmatched: 19. The CDR3 is CASSFPGAGGSTYNEQYF. The CDR3, as DNA: TGTGCCAGCAGCTTCCCGGGTGCGGGAGGGTCTACCTACAATGAGCAGTACTTC.

The chain joins TRBV30 to TRBJ2-7; 9 nucleotides line up with TRBD2. In germline, CDR1 is GTSNPN, CDR2 SVGIG (reference sequence). The junction had 3 bases not matched to a gene; V was cut back by 2 bases and J by 1 base. CDR3 length equals 14 residues. DNA of the CDR3: TGTGCCTGGAGTCCCCTAGCGGGATCCTACGAGCAGTACTTC. This translates into CAWSPLAGSYEQYF.

A note on this clonotype: Possible read error: a much larger clone is one base away. This rearrangement joins TRBV13 to TRBJ2-5, with D possibly called TRBD1 or TRBD2 (5 bases each). The ends were cut back, 6 bases at V and 5 bases at J, with 16 bases in the middle. The CDR3 is 14 amino acids. The germline V gene has CDR1 PRHDT and CDR2 FYEKMQ (reference sequence). CDR3 nucleotides: TGTGCCAGCAGGGGGGTAGGGGTTGAGGAGACCCAGTACTTC. It specifies CASRGVGVEETQYF.

In this sample, this clonotype turned up a few times. The chain recombines TRBV29-1 with TRBJ2-1, with 7 bases matching TRBD2. The V gene's germline CDR1 is SQVTM and CDR2 ANQGSEA. CDR3 length: 14 residues. The V gene end was trimmed by 3 bases and the J gene end by 8 bases; junction bases not matched to a gene: 10. This chain's CDR3 is CSVERETWRDEQFF. CDR3 nucleotides: TGCAGCGTTGAGCGGGAGACGTGGCGAGATGAGCAGTTCTTC.

The rearrangement uses TRBV7-9 and TRBJ2-3; D not resolved. Germline V gene lookup returns CDR1 SEHNR and CDR2 FQNEAQ (reference sequence). V lost 7 bases to trimming and J lost 4 bases, with 9 bases between them. This CDR3 is built from 12 residues. CDR3 region: CASTVDADTQYF. In DNA form, the CDR3 reads TGTGCCAGCACCGTAGACGCAGATACGCAGTATTTT.

This clonotype has a single count. CDR3 protein: CASSDGDTQYF. CDR3 bases: TGTGCCAGCAGCGACGGGGATACGCAGTACTTC. The chain has TRBV6-2 or TRBV6-3 and TRBJ2-7, with D possibly matching TRBD2 (5 bases). Germline loops: CDR1 MNHEY, CDR2 SVGEGT. The V and J ends lost 6 bases and 9 bases respectively, with 12 bases between them. The CDR3 has 11 residues.

The chain recombines TRBV5-1 with TRBJ2-6; no firm D call. CDR3 length: 13 amino acids. Germline assignment: CDR1 SGHRS and CDR2 YFSETQ. V lost 7 bases, J lost 0 bases, and 5 bases lay in between. Here the CDR3 DNA reads TGCGCCAGCCCCCCCTCTGGGGCCAACGTCCTGACTTTC. It codes for CASPPSGANVLTF.

The V and J genes are TRBV24-1 and TRBJ2-7; 9 nucleotides agree with TRBD2. After removal of 8 bases from V and 1 base from J, the junction contained 8 bases not matched to a gene. The length of the CDR3 is 15 residues. Germline values: CDR1 KGHDR, CDR2 SFDVKD. CDR3 sequence (DNA): TGTGCCACCAAGGCTAGCGGGACTCAGTCCTACGAGCAGTACTTC. This encodes CATKASGTQSYEQYF.

The chain carries TRBV29-1 and TRBJ2-2, with TRBD1 matching 10 bases. Germline V gene data show CDR1 as SQVTM and CDR2 as ANQGSEA. The CDR3 has 16 amino acids. Trimming cost V 0 bases and J 0 bases; bases outside gene matches: 1. The chain's CDR3 is CSVEDGQGANTGELFF. The CDR3 DNA reads as TGCAGCGTTGAAGATGGACAGGGGGCGAACACCGGGGAGCTGTTTTTT.

About this clonotype itself: Lacking the conserved final phenylalanine or tryptophan, this CDR3 likely reflects a read error. The V gene is TRBV7-9, the J gene TRBJ1-1, with a possible D match to TRBD1 (5 bases). Germline CDR1 is SEHNR and CDR2 is FQNEAQ (reference sequence). V was pared by 5 bases and J by 1 base, with 11 bases between. This CDR3 is 14 amino acids long. Here the CDR3 DNA reads TGTGCCAGCAGCACTGTCGGGGGGAACACTGAAGCTTTCTCT. Translating gives CASSTVGGNTEAFS.

This clonotype was counted ten times or more. The chain carries TRBV19 and TRBJ1-1; 11 bases align to TRBD1. From germline, CDR1 is LNHDA and CDR2 SQIVND (reference sequence). V lost 8 bases and J lost 11; bases outside the gene matches: 4. The CDR3 covers 11 residues. The CDR3 region has the DNA TGTGCCAGTGAGCGGGACAGGGGGGCTTTCTTT. Translated: CASERDRGAFF. Full variable domain (remainder filled in from reference TRBV19 and TRBJ1-1): DGGITQSPKYLFRKEGQNVTLSCEQNLNHDAMYWYRQDPGQGLRLIYYSQIVNDFQKGDIAEGYSVSREKKESFPLTVTSAQKNPTAFYLCASERDRGAFFGQGTRLTVV.

This chain uses TRBV7-9 with TRBJ1-2, with D possibly being TRBD1 (6 bases). This CDR3 comprises 13 residues. CDR1 and CDR2 from the germline V gene are SEHNR and FQNEAQ (reference sequence). V shed 4 bases and J shed 5 bases, with 11 bases lying between them. The CDR3 sequence is CASSSIQGYGYTF. In DNA, the CDR3 is TGTGCCAGCAGCTCAATACAGGGTTATGGCTACACCTTC.

This clonotype was recorded at least ten times. The chain employs TRBV7-9 and TRBJ1-1; tentative D call: TRBD1 (5 bases). This CDR3 contains 14 residues. Germline loops: CDR1 SEHNR, CDR2 FQNEAQ (reference sequence). The V gene lost 1 base and the J gene lost 6 bases, with 12 bases spanning the gap. CDR3 coding DNA: TGTGCCAGCAGCTTAGTAAGTTCGGGGGCTGAAGCTTTCTTT. Protein sequence: CASSLVSSGAEAFF.

The gene calls are TRBV20-1 and TRBJ2-1; 9 bases fit TRBD2. This CDR3 spans 18 amino acids. V dropped 0 bases and J dropped 4; count of bases not matched to a gene: 13. CDR1 and CDR2 from the germline V gene are DFQATT and SNEGSKA (reference sequence). The CDR3 protein is CSARDDTALAGIYNEQFF. CDR3 DNA: TGCAGTGCTAGAGATGACACGGCCCTAGCGGGAATTTACAATGAGCAGTTCTTC.

The chain couples TRBV25-1 to TRBJ1-6; TRBD1 agrees at 9 bases. Losses at the gene ends were 4 bases for V and 6 bases for J; bases not matched to a gene: 4. The CDR3 has 15 amino acids. Germline V gene lookup returns CDR1 MGHDK and CDR2 SYGVNS. For the CDR3, the DNA is TGTGCCAGCAGTGCCGAGACAGGGGGTAATTCACCCCTCCACTTT. It translates to CASSAETGGNSPLHF.

This clonotype has a single count. The conserved phenylalanine or tryptophan normally closing the CDR3 is absent here, so this likely arose from a read error. The V and J genes are TRBV20-1 and TRBJ2-3; 10 bases fit TRBD2. The germline gives CDR1 DFQATT, CDR2 SNEGSKA (reference sequence). V lost 3 bases, J lost 0 bases, and 15 bases stayed unmatched. This CDR3 has 19 amino acids. CDR3 protein: CSASAVSLAGPDSTDTQYV. The CDR3 nucleotides are TGCAGTGCTAGTGCGGTCTCACTAGCGGGGCCCGATAGCACAGATACGCAGTATGTT.